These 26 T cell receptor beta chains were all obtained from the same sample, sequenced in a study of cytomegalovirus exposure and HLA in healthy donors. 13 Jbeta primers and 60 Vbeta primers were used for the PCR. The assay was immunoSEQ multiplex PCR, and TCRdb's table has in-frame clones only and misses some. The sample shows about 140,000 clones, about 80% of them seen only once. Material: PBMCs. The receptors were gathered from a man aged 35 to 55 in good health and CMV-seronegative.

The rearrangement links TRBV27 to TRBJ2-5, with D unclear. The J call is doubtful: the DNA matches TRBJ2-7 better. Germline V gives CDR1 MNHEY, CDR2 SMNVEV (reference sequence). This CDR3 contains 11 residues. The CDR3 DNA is TGTGCCAGCAGTTCCTCGGTCGAGCAGTACTTC. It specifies CASSSSVEQYF.

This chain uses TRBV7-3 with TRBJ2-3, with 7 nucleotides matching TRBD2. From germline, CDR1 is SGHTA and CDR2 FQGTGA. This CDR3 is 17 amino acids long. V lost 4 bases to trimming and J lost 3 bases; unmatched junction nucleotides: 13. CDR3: CASSSPFERGGTDTQYF. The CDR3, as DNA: TGTGCCAGCAGCTCCCCTTTCGAGCGCGGGGGTACAGATACGCAGTATTTT.

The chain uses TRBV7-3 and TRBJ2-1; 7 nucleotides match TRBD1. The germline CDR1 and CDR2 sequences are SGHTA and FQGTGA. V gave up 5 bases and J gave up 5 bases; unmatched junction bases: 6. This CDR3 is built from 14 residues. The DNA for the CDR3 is TGTGCCAGCAGCCCCCGGACAGGAGACAATGAGCAGTTCTTC. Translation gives CASSPRTGDNEQFF.

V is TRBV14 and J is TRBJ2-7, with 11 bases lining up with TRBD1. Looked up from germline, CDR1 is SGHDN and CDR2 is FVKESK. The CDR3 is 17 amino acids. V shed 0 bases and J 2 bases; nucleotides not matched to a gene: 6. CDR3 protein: CASSQDFPGQGAYEQYF. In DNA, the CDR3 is TGTGCCAGCAGCCAAGATTTCCCGGGACAGGGGGCCTACGAGCAGTACTTC.

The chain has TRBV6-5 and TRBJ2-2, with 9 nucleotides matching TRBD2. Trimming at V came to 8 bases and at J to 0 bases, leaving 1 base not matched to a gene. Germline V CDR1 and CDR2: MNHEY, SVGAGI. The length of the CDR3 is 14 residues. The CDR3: CASRTSANTGELFF. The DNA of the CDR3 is TGTGCCAGCCGGACTAGCGCGAACACCGGGGAGCTGTTTTTT.

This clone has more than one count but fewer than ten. CDR3 sequence (DNA): TGCGCCAGCAGCCAAGATACGGCGGGAGCCTACGAGCAGTACTTC. Encoded protein: CASSQDTAGAYEQYF. The chain combines TRBV4-1 with TRBJ2-7; 7 nucleotides match TRBD2. V was clipped by 0 bases and J by 2 bases; unmatched bases: 4. This CDR3 comprises 15 residues. Looked up from germline, CDR1 is MGHRA and CDR2 is YSYEKL.

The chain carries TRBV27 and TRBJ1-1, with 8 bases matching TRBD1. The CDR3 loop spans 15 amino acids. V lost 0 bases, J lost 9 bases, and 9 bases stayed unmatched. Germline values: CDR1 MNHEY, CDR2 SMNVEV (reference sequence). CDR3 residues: CASSLSVTGGSKAFF. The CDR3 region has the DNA TGTGCCAGCAGTTTATCGGTTACAGGGGGTTCTAAAGCTTTCTTT.

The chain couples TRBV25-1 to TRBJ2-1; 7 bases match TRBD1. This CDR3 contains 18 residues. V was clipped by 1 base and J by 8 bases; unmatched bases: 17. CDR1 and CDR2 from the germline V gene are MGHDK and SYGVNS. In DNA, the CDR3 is TGTGCCAGCAGTGAATCCCCCCCTAGGGCAGGGGGTAGTGATGAGCAGTTCTTC. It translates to CASSESPPRAGGSDEQFF.

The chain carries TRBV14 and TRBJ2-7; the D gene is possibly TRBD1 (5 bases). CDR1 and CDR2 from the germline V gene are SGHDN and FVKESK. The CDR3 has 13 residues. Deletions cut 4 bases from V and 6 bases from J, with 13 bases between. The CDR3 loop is CASSPYPTVEQYF. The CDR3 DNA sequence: TGTGCCAGCAGCCCATACCCGACAGTCGAGCAGTACTTC.

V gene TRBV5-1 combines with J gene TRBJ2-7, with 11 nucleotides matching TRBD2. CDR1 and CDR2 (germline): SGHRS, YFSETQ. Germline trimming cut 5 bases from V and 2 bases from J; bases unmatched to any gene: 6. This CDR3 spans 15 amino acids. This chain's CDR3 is CASSPGLAGAYEQYF. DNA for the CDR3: TGCGCCAGCAGTCCTGGACTAGCGGGTGCCTACGAGCAGTACTTC. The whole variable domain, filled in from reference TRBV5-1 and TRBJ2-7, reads KAGVTQTPRYLIKTRGQQVTLSCSPISGHRSVSWYQQTPGQGLQFLFEYFSETQRNKGNFPGRFSGRQFSNSRSEMNVSTLELGDSALYLCASSPGLAGAYEQYFGPGTRLTVT.

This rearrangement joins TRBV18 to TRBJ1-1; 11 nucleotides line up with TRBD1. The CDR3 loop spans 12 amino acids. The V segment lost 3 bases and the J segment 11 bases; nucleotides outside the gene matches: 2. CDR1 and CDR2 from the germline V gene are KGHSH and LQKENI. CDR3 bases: TGTGCCAGCTCACCGGGACAGGGGGAGGCTTTCTTT. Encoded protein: CASSPGQGEAFF.

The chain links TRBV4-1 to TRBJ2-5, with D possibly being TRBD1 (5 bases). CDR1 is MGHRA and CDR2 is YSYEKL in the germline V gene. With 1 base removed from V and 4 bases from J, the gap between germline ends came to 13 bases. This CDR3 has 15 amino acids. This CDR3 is CASSQARGSRETQYF. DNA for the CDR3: TGCGCCAGCAGCCAAGCAAGGGGATCTAGAGAGACCCAGTACTTC.

CDR3 coding DNA: TGTGCCAGCAAAATAGCGGGAGTGGGTACAGATACGCAGTATTTT. Translation gives CASKIAGVGTDTQYF. The rearrangement uses TRBV2 and TRBJ2-3, with TRBD2 identical over 9 bases. CDR1 and CDR2 from the germline V gene are SNHLY and FYNNEI. The CDR3 consists of 15 residues. V dropped 7 bases and J dropped 3; count of bases not matched to a gene: 8.

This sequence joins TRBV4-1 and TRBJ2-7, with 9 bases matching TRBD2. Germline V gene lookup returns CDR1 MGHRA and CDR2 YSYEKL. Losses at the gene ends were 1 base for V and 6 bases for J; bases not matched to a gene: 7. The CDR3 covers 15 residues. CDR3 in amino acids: CASSQVGGRAPEQYF. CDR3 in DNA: TGCGCCAGCAGCCAAGTCGGCGGGAGGGCCCCCGAGCAGTACTTC.

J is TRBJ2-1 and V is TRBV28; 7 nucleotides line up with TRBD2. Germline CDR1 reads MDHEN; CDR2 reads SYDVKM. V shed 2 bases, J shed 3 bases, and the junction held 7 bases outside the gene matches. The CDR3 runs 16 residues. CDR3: CASSLSEKRGYNEQFF. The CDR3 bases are TGTGCCAGCAGTTTAAGTGAGAAGCGGGGCTACAATGAGCAGTTCTTC.

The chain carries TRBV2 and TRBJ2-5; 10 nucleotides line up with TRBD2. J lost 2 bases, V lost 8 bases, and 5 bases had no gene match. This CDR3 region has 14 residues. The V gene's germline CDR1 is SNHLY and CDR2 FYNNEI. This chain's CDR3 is CASETSGQQETQYF. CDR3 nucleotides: TGTGCCAGCGAGACTAGCGGGCAACAAGAGACCCAGTACTTC. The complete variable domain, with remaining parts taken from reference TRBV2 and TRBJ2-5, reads EPEVTQTPSHQVTQMGQEVILRCVPISNHLYFYWYRQILGQKVEFLVSFYNNEISEKSEIFDDQFSVERPDGSNFTLKIRSTKLEDSAMYFCASETSGQQETQYFGPGTRLLVL.

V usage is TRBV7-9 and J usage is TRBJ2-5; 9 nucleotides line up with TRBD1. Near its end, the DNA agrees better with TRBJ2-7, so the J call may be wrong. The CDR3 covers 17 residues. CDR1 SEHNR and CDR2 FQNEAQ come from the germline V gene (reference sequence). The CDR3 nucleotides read TGTGCCAGCAGCCCCGGGTCAGGACAGGGGACACCCTACGAGCAGTACTTC. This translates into CASSPGSGQGTPYEQYF.

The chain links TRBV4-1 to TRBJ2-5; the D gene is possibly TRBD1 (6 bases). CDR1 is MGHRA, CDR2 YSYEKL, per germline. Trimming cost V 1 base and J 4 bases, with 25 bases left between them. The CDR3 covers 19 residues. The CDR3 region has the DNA TGCGCCAGCAGCCAAGTTTTGGGGCTCCGAAGGGAACAGGGAGAGACCCAGTACTTC. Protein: CASSQVLGLRREQGETQYF.

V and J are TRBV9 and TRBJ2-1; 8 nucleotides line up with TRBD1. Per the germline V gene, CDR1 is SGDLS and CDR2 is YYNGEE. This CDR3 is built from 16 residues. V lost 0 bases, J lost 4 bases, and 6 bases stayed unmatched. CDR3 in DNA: TGTGCCAGCAGCGTAGCGGGGACAGGAAATTACAATGAGCAGTTCTTC. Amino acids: CASSVAGTGNYNEQFF.

Here the CDR3 reads CAWEAMGGSGNTIYF. The DNA for the CDR3 is TGTGCCTGGGAGGCAATGGGGGGCTCTGGAAACACCATATATTTT. The chain uses TRBV30 and TRBJ1-3, with D tentatively TRBD1 (5 bases). The CDR3 extends over 15 amino acids. V shed 5 bases and J shed 0 bases, with 14 bases lying between them. The germline V gene encodes CDR1 GTSNPN and CDR2 SVGIG (reference sequence).

The CDR3 spells CASSEYMAGDTQYF. The CDR3 DNA sequence: TGTGCCAGCAGTGAATACATGGCAGGAGATACGCAGTATTTT. V usage is TRBV25-1 and J usage is TRBJ2-3; D remains ambiguous. The CDR3 has 14 amino acids. Per germline, CDR1 MGHDK and CDR2 SYGVNS. V was trimmed by 0 bases and J by 5 bases, leaving 9 bases between them.

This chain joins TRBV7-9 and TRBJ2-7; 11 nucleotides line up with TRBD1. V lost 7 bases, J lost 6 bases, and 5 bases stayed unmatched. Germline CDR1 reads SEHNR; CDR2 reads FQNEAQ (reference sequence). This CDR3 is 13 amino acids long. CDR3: CASTWDRGAEQYF. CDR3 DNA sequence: TGTGCCAGCACCTGGGACAGGGGGGCCGAGCAGTACTTC.

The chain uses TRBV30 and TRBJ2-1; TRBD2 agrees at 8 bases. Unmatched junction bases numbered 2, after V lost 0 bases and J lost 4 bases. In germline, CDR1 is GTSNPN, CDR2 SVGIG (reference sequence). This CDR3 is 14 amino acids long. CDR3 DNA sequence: TGTGCCTGGAGTGTGGGACTAGAGTACAATGAGCAGTTCTTC. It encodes CAWSVGLEYNEQFF.

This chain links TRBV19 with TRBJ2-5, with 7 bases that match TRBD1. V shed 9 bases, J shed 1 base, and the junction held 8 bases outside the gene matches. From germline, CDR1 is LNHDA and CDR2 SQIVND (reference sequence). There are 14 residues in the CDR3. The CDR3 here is CASNQGQSQETQYF. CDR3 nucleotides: TGTGCCAGCAATCAGGGACAGAGCCAAGAGACCCAGTACTTC.

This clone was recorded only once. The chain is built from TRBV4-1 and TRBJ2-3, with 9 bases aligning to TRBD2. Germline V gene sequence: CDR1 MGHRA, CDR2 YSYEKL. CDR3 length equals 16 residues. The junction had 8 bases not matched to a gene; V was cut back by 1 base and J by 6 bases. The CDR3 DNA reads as TGCGCCAGCAGCCAAGCTAGCGGGACTAGAGGGGATACGCAGTATTTT. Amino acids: CASSQASGTRGDTQYF.

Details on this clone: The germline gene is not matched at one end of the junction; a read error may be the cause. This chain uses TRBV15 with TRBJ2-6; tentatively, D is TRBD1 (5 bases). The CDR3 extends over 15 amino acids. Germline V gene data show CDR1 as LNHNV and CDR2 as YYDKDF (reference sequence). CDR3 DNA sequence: TGTGCCACCAGCAGAGACAGCTCTGGGGCCAACGGCCTGACTTTC. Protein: CATSRDSSGANGLTF.